The 5 T cell receptor beta chains reported below all come from one sample, sequenced in a study of T-cell memory formation after mild COVID-19. TCRdb re-called the 5' RACE reads through MiXCR, storing one row per CDR3 protein. Here the sample spans nearly 250,000 distinct CDR3 sequences, over 15% being singletons. Sequencing used PBMCs or a T cell subset sorted from them (not recorded which). These TCRs come from an adult woman who had mild COVID-19 (a few samples of this study predate the infection). Cell type and time point are not known.

V is TRBV20-1 and J is TRBJ2-7; 7 bases line up with TRBD1. The CDR3 is 14 amino acids. Germline values: CDR1 DFQATT, CDR2 SNEGSKA (reference sequence). V dropped 5 bases and J dropped 0; count of bases not matched to a gene: 7. For the CDR3, the DNA is TGCAGTGCTTCTCAGGGGACAGTCTCCTACGAGCAGTACTTC. Translating gives CSASQGTVSYEQYF.

There are a few counts of this clonotype. The chain couples TRBV5-5 to TRBJ2-7; D ambiguous. The CDR3 loop spans 12 amino acids. The germline CDR1 and CDR2 sequences are SGHKS and YYEKEE (reference sequence). V lost 4 bases and J 7 bases, leaving 12 bases between the germline ends. CDR3 region: CASSLTTKEQYF. CDR3 nucleotide sequence: TGTGCCAGCAGCCTAACGACGAAGGAGCAGTACTTC.

The rearrangement uses TRBV12-3 or TRBV12-4 and TRBJ1-1; perhaps TRBD1 as D (6 bases). The germline V and J ends were trimmed by 2 bases and 3 bases, with 19 bases remaining between them. The CDR3 loop spans 17 amino acids. As DNA, the CDR3 is TGTGCCAGCAGTTTAAGGGGGACCCAGGCGATGGACACTGAAGCTTTCTTT. Translation: CASSLRGTQAMDTEAFF.

This clonotype was recorded a few times. J is TRBJ2-2 and V is TRBV3-1, with 9 positions matching TRBD1. The V and J ends lost 2 bases and 1 base, in that order; junction bases with no gene match: 5. This CDR3 comprises 17 residues. Germline values: CDR1 LGHDT, CDR2 YNNKEL (reference sequence). The CDR3 nucleotides read TGTGCCAGCAGCCAATTGCCGGGACAGGGGAACACCGGGGAGCTGTTTTTT. Encoded protein: CASSQLPGQGNTGELFF. Full variable domain (rest looked up from reference TRBV3-1 and TRBJ2-2): DTAVSQTPKYLVTQMGNDKSIKCEQNLGHDTMYWYKQDSKKFLKIMFSYNNKELIINETVPNRFSPKSPDKAHLNLHINSLELGDSAVYFCASSQLPGQGNTGELFFGEGSRLTVL.

The chain recombines TRBV6-5 with TRBJ2-7; 7 bases match TRBD2. CDR1 MNHEY and CDR2 SVGAGI come from the germline V gene. The CDR3 has 16 residues. V lost 2 bases, J lost 3 bases, and 10 bases stayed unmatched. The CDR3 protein is CASSYARGGRYYEQYF. In DNA form, the CDR3 reads TGTGCCAGCAGTTACGCTCGCGGGGGTCGCTACTACGAGCAGTACTTC.